This TCR beta chain stems from a study of OX40 agonist ivuxolimab in advanced cancers. About the full investigation: Ivuxolimab was a fully human IgG2 agonistic monoclonal antibody targeting the costimulatory receptor OX40 (CD134). Intravenous ivuxolimab was administered to patients every 2 weeks at six dose levels: 0.01, 0.1, 0.3, 1.5, 3 and 10 mg/kg. Of the approximately 50 dose-escalation patients, hepatocellular carcinoma was present in approximately 20, melanoma in roughly 15, renal cell carcinoma in 9 and head and neck cancer in 9. In the dose-escalation cohort, 82.7% of patients were male, and the mean age was roughly 60 years, with a range of roughly 20 to 80. Patients were allowed to have had prior anti-PD-1, anti-PD-L1 or anti-CTLA-4 therapy, and 40% to 45% of the dose-escalation patients had previously received checkpoint inhibitors. Three dose-escalation patients achieved partial responses, one with hepatocellular carcinoma and two with cutaneous melanoma. Peripheral TCRbeta sequencing aimed to test whether ivuxolimab altered TCR sequence diversity and caused clonal T-cell expansion. The paper describes the monotherapy dose-escalation part (N = 52 patients) of the phase I trial of ivuxolimab.

To sequence the TCRbeta CDR3 region, genomic DNA was isolated from the sorted cells. The immunoSEQ Assay was used for sequencing of TCRbeta CDR3 regions. What TCRdb holds here is the immuneACCESS table cut down to in-frame rearrangements. Part of the clones is not present; checked against another copy, under half of the missing clones reflect an unresolved V gene, and the others are unexplained. Recorded for this sample are some 97,000 clones; nearly 90% of them occurred a single time. The ten largest clones capture just over 0.15% of the sample. The study at large found these results: After ivuxolimab, CD8+ T cells had more expanded clones than CD4+ T cells on average. Antigen specificity was not determined for the clonally expanded peripheral T cells. Clonal expansion of both CD4+ and CD8+ blood T cells was observed from baseline to week 6 at doses 0.1 to 3.0 mg/kg. Low levels of normalized T-cell clonal expansion were also shown by some nonresponding patients. In partial responders in the 0.1-3.0 mg/kg groups, normalized peripheral clonal expansion was found to be among the lowest, especially among CD8+ T cells.

Relative to germline, V is missing 4 bases and J is missing 9 bases, with 6 bases of the junction outside any gene match. Including cysteine and phenylalanine, the CDR3 has 12 amino acids. Of the read, only the CDR3 DNA is kept; its 36 bases are in frame from base 1. Sequences SGHRS (CDR1) and YFSETQ (CDR2) are obtained from the germline V gene. Patients with a history of autoimmune disease or receiving systemic immunosuppression were excluded from the trial. In every dose cohort, peripheral blood was drawn for TCR sequencing at baseline, cycle 4 day 1, and cycle 7 day 1. Samples came from an open-label, multicenter, first-in-human phase I dose-escalation trial of ivuxolimab. Adults with locally advanced or metastatic melanoma, renal cell, hepatocellular, or head and neck squamous cell carcinoma were enrolled in the trial. Before TCR sequencing, CD4+ T cells and CD8+ T cells from peripheral blood were sorted into separate populations.

About this clone: What this receptor recognizes is not known. Per-base qualities were not stored, and no clone one base away is much larger.

The specimen comprised CD4+ or CD8+ T cells sorted from blood, sampled in a trial of the OX40 agonist ivuxolimab. The sequence was collected from an adult with an advanced solid tumor such as melanoma, head and neck, liver or kidney cancer. The rearranged chain carries TRBV5-1 and TRBJ2-5; TRBD1 aligns with 7 central bases. The CDR3 protein is CASSADRVSQYF. The DNA sequence is given as TGCGCCAGCAGCGCCGACAGGGTTTCCCAGTACTTC.